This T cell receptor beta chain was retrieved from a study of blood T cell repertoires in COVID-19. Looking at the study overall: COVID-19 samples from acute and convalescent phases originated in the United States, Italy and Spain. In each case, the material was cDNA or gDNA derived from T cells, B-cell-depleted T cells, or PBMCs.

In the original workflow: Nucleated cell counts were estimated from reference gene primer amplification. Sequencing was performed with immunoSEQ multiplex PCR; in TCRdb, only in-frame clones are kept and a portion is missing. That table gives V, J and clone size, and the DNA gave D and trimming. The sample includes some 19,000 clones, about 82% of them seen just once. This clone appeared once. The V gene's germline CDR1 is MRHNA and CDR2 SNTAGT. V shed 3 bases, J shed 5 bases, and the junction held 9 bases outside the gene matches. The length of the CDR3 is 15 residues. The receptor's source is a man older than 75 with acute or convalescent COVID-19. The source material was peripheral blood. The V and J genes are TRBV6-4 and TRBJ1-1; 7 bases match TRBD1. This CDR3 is CASSESGTAKTEAFF. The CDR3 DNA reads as TGTGCCAGCAGTGAGTCCGGGACAGCCAAAACTGAAGCTTTCTTT.